Sequencing of this TCR beta chain was carried out in a study of T cell changes during pregnancy in multiple sclerosis. This clone came up a few times. Some clones are missing from TCRdb's copy, which holds only in-frame ones; the method was immunoSEQ multiplex PCR. There are tens of thousands of clones in the sample; approximately 90% occur only once, and 0.39% lies in the top ten. The CDR3 runs to 13 residues. The V segment lost 3 bases and the J segment 6 bases; nucleotides outside the gene matches: 4. CDR1 and CDR2 from the germline V gene are SGHDN and FVKESK. The receptor's source is a female donor with multiple sclerosis, enrolled in a pregnancy study. This specimen consisted of CD4+ T cells from peripheral blood mononuclear cells, obtained after pregnancy. The chain is built from TRBV14 and TRBJ1-1, with 7 bases aligning to TRBD1. The CDR3 bases are TGTGCCAGCAGCCACTTGACAGGGTCTGAAGCTTTCTTT. Its protein is CASSHLTGSEAFF.